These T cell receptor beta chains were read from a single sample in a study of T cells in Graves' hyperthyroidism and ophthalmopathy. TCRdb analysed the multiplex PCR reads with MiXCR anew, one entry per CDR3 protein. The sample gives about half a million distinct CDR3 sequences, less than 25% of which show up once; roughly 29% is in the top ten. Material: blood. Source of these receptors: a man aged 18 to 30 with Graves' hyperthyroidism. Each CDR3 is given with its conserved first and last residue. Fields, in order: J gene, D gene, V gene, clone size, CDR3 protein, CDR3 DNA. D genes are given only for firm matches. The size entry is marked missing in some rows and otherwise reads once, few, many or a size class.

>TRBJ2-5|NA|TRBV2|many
CASSGTPGETQYF
TGTGCCAGCAGTGGGACTCCTGGAGAGACCCAGTACTTC
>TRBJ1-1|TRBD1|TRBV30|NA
CASMQGGTEAFF
TGTGCCTCGATGCAGGGGGGCACTGAAGCTTTCTTT
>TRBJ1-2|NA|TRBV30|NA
CAWSHKAGMYGYTF
TGTGCCTGGAGCCACAAGGCAGGGATGTATGGCTACACCTTC
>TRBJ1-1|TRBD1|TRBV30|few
CAWEQGNTEAFF
TGTGCCTGGGAACAGGGGAATACTGAAGCTTTCTTT
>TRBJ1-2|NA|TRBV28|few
CASSRHGTYYGYTF
TGTGCCAGCAGTAGACACGGGACCTACTATGGCTACACCTTC
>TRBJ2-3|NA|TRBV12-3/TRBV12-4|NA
CASSLGQDTQYF
TGTGCCAGCAGTTTAGGTCAAGATACGCAGTATTTT
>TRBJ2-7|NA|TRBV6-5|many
CASSLGPGYEQYF
TGTGCCAGCAGTTTAGGCCCCGGCTACGAGCAGTACTTC
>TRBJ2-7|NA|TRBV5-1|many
CASSTRGPYEQYF
TGCGCCAGCAGCACCCGGGGGCCCTACGAGCAGTACTTC
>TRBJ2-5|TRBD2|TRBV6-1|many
CASSEGGGTNEETQYF
TGTGCCAGCAGTGAAGGTGGCGGGACTAACGAAGAGACCCAGTACTTC
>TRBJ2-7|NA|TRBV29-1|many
CSVEEGDDYEQYF
TGCAGCGTTGAAGAGGGGGACGACTACGAGCAGTACTTC
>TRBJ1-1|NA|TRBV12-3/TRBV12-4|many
CASSFVSGYVTEAFF
TGTGCCAGCAGTTTTGTATCAGGGTACGTGACTGAAGCTTTCTTT
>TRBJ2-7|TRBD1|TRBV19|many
CASSTPRGLSYEQYF
TGTGCCAGTAGTACACCCAGGGGGCTCTCCTACGAGCAGTACTTC
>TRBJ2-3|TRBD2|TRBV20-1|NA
CSAPTSLDTQYF
TGCAGTGCCCCGACTAGCCTAGATACGCAGTATTTT
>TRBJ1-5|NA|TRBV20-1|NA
CSAYRDTADQPQHF
TGCAGTGCTTACAGGGACACGGCCGATCAGCCCCAGCATTTT
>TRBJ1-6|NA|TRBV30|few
CAFQGLLRSPLHF
TGTGCCTTTCAGGGCCTCCTAAGGTCACCCCTCCACTTT
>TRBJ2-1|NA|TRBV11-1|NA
CASSPRMEGRGDEQFF
TGTGCCAGCAGCCCACGGATGGAGGGTAGGGGAGATGAGCAGTTCTTC
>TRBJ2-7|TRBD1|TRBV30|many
CAWGTGTYEQYF
TGTGCCTGGGGGACAGGTACCTACGAGCAGTACTTC
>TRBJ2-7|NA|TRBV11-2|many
CASSTQSGRAYEQYF
TGTGCCAGCAGCACTCAATCAGGACGGGCCTACGAGCAGTACTTC
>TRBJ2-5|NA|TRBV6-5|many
CASSSFYQETQYF
TGTGCCAGCAGTTCCTTCTACCAAGAGACCCAGTACTTC
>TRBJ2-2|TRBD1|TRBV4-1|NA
CASSQTPRGRNTGELFF
TGCGCCAGCAGCCAAACCCCCAGGGGGCGAAACACCGGGGAGCTGTTTTTT
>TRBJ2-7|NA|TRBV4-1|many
CASSQVGQGSYEQYF
TGCGCCAGCAGCCAGGTCGGTCAGGGTAGCTACGAGCAGTACTTC
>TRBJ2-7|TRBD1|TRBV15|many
CATSRGGTGPYEQYF
TGTGCCACCAGCAGAGGTGGGACAGGGCCATACGAGCAGTACTTC
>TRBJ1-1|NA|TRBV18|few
CASSATSPGPEAFF
TGTGCCAGCTCAGCTACGTCCCCCGGCCCTGAAGCTTTCTTT
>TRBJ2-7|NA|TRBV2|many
CASRLGGGLYEQYF
TGTGCCAGCCGTTTGGGGGGGGGCCTCTACGAGCAGTACTTC
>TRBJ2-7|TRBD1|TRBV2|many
CASSRDSRYEQYF
TGTGCCAGCAGCCGGGACAGCCGCTACGAGCAGTACTTC
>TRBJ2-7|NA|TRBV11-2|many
CASSPNRGGKSHEQYF
TGTGCCAGCAGCCCCAATAGGGGGGGCAAGTCCCACGAGCAGTACTTC
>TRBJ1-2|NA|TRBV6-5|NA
CASSYGRGVYGYTF
TGTGCCAGCAGTTACGGCCGAGGGGTCTATGGCTACACCTTC
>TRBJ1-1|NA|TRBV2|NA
CASSAGGGEAFF
TGTGCCAGCAGTGCTGGAGGAGGTGAAGCTTTCTTT
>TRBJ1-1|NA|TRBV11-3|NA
CASSMGPGEAFF
TGTGCCAGCAGCATGGGTCCAGGGGAAGCTTTCTTT
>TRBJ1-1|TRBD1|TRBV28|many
CASSVDRPFEAFF
TGTGCCAGCAGCGTGGACAGGCCGTTTGAAGCTTTCTTT
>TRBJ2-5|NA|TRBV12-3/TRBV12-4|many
CASSLVYNQETQHF
TGTGCCAGCAGTTTAGTGTACAATCAAGAGACCCAGCACTTC
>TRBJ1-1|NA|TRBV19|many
CASSGTANTEAFF
TGTGCCAGTAGTGGGACGGCGAACACTGAAGCTTTCTTT
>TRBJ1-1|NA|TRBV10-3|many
CAISESGRSTEAFF
TGTGCCATCAGTGAGTCAGGGAGGAGCACTGAAGCTTTCTTT
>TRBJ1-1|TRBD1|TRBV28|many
CASSWDSYTEAFF
TGTGCCAGCAGTTGGGACAGCTACACTGAAGCTTTCTTT
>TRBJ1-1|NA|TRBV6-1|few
CASSEPGSGFAEAFF
TGTGCCAGCAGCGAACCAGGGTCGGGATTTGCTGAAGCTTTCTTT
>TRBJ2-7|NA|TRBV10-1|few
CASSPFVGLYEQYF
TGCGCCAGCAGCCCCTTCGTGGGACTCTACGAGCAGTACTTC
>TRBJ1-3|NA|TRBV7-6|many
CASSPDIALGNTIYF
TGTGCCAGCAGCCCTGATATTGCTCTTGGAAACACCATATATTTT
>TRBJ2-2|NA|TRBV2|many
CASRPIALADRVYTGELFF
TGTGCCAGCAGGCCCATAGCCCTAGCGGACAGGGTTTACACCGGGGAGCTGTTTTTT
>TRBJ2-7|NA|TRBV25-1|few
CASSELSSYERYF
TGTGCCAGCAGTGAATTAAGCTCCTACGAGCGGTACTTC
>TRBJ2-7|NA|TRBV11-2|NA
CASSSPGTLGEQYF
TGTGCCAGCAGCTCTCCCGGGACACTCGGCGAGCAGTACTTC
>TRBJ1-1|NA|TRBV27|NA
CAPREPVVNTEAFF
TGTGCCCCCCGGGAGCCGGTCGTGAACACTGAAGCTTTCTTT
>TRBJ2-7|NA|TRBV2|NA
CASSGTSSYEQYF
TGTGCCAGCAGTGGGACGAGCTCCTACGAGCAGTACTTC
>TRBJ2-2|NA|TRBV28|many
CASSLGGFTGELFF
TGTGCCAGCAGTTTAGGAGGATTCACCGGGGAGCTGTTTTTT
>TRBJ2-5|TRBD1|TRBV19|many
CASSKGQGLQETQYF
TGTGCCAGTAGTAAGGGACAGGGCCTCCAAGAGACCCAGTACTTC
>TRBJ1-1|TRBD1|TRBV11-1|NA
CASSSSIGQGDTEAFF
TGTGCCAGCAGCTCTTCAATAGGACAGGGGGATACTGAAGCTTTCTTT
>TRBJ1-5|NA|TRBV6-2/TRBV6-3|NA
CASSYTSAKGQPQHF
TGTGCCAGCAGTTACACTTCGGCCAAGGGTCAGCCCCAGCATTTT
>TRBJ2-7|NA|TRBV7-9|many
CASSLAGVTHEQYF
TGTGCCAGCAGCTTAGCCGGGGTAACCCACGAGCAGTACTTC
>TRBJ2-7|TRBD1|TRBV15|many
CATSDRDRGPEQYF
TGTGCCACCAGCGACCGGGACAGGGGGCCCGAGCAGTACTTC
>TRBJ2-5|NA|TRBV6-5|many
CASSYSGGAQETQYF
TGTGCCAGCAGTTACTCAGGGGGGGCCCAAGAGACCCAGTACTTC
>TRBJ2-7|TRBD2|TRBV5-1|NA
CASSLGPGGYDEQYF
TGCGCCAGCAGCTTGGGACCGGGAGGGTACGACGAGCAGTACTTC
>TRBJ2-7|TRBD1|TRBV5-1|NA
CASSLGGQLFYEQYF
TGCGCCAGCAGCTTGGGGGGACAGCTCTTTTACGAGCAGTACTTC
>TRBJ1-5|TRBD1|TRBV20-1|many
CSAGTGGKQPQHF
TGCAGTGCTGGGACAGGGGGCAAACAGCCCCAGCATTTT
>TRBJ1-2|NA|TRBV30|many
CAWSSLGVNYGYTF
TGTGCCTGGAGCTCCCTGGGGGTTAACTATGGCTACACCTTC
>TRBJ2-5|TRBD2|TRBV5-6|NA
CASSLDLDSGDQETQYF
TGTGCCAGCAGCTTGGACCTTGACAGCGGGGATCAAGAGACCCAGTACTTC
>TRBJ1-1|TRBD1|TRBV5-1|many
CASRDREAEAFF
TGCGCCAGCCGGGACAGGGAGGCTGAAGCTTTCTTT
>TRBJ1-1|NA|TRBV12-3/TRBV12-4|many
CASSSSLNTEAFF
NA